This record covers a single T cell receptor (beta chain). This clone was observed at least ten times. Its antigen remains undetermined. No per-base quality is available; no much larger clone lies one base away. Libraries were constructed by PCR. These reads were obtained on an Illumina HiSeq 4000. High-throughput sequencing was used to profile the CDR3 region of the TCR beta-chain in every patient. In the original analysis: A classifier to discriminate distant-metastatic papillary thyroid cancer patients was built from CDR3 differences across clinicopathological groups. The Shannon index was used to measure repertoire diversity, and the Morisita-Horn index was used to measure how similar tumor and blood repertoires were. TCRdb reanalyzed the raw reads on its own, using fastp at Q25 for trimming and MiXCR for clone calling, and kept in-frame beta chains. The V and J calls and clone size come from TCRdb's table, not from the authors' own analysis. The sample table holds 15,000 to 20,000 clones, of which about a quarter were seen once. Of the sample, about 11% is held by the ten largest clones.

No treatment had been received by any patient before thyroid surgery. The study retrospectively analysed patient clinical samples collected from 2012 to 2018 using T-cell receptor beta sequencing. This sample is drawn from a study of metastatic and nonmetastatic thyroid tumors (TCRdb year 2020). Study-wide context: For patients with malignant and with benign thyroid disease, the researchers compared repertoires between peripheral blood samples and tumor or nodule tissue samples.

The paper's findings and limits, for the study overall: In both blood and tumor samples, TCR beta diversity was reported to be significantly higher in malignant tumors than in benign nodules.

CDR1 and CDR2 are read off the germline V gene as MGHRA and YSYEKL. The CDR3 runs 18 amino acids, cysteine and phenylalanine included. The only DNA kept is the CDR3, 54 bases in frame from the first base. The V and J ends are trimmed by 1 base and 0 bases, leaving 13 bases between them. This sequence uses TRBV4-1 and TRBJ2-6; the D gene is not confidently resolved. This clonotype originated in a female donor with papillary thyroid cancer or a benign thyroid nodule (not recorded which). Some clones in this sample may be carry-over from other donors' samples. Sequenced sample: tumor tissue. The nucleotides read TGCGCCAGCAGCCAAGGATGGGTCAGAAGCTCTGGGGCCAACGTCCTGACTTTC. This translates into CASSQGWVRSSGANVLTF.